This note documents a single T cell receptor (beta chain) sequence. These data are taken from a study of T cells in tuberculosis. Profiled with immunoSEQ multiplex PCR; TCRdb holds only in-frame clones, not every one. The table has some 34,000 clones, 87% seen once; the top ten hold more than 4.5%. The length of the CDR3 is 18 residues. Trimming took 4 bases from V and 2 from J; bases not matched to a gene: 14. CDR1 and CDR2 (germline): ENHRY, SYGVKD. As to time point: new active TB diagnosis, blood taken before or within 7 days of starting treatment. This sample comprised PBMCs, obtained at tuberculosis diagnosis. The chain uses TRBV10-3 and TRBJ2-7; 10 positions match TRBD2. The sequence was obtained from an adult with tuberculosis. In DNA form, the CDR3 reads TGTGCCATCAGTGGAAGGACTAGCGGAGCCACCCCCACCTACGAGCAGTACTTC. Its translation is CAISGRTSGATPTYEQYF.